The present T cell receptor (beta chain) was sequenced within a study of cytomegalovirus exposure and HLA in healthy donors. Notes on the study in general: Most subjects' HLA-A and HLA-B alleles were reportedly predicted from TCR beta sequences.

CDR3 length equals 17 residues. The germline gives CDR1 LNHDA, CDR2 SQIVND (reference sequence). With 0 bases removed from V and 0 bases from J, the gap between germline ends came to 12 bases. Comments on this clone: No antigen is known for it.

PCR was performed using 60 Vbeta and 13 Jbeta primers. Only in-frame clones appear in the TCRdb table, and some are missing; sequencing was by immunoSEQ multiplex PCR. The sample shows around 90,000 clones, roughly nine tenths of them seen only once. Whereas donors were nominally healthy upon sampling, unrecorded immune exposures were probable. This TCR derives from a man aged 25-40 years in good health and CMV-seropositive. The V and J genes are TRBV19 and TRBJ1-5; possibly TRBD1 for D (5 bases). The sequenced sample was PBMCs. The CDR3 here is CASSIDPGQLSNQPQHF. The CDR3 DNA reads TGTGCCAGTAGTATAGATCCTGGACAACTTAGCAATCAGCCCCAGCATTTT.